This T cell receptor beta chain was sequenced during a study of blood T cell repertoires in COVID-19 (dated by TCRdb to about 2020). Concerning the study at large: Collaborator samples came from the United States, Italy and Spain and covered acute and convalescent phases of COVID-19. The prospective study material was composed of cDNA or gDNA derived from T cells, B-cell-depleted T cells, or PBMCs. Subjects who had been exposed to COVID-19, were actively infected with it, or had recovered from it provided the deeply sampled blood TCRbeta repertoires that made up the dataset. The repertoires were released in a freely available public database intended as a resource for research on the immune response to SARS-CoV-2. Samples were obtained from the ongoing ImmuneRACE study (first 160 participants) and from 1,200 or so subjects provided by 6 global collaborators. A de-identified subject ID, COVID-19 status, age in years and sex were almost always included in the sample metadata. Where HLA class I and class II types were available, the types were taken from metadata supplied by the sample provider, not from assay-based typing. What the research found in general, with its limitations: Clinical and demographic metadata were provided uncurated, with the amount varying by source and participant.

The immunoSEQ Assay, a bias-controlled multiplex PCR, was used to amplify TCRbeta CDR3 regions from genomic DNA. The authors' analysis ran thus. The number of nucleated cells in each sample was estimated by amplification of reference gene primers within the assay. To quantify the absolute abundance of each unique TCRbeta CDR3 rearrangement, sequence reads were collapsed and filtered. For each sample, productive Simpson clonality was calculated by taking the square root of Simpson's diversity index across productive rearrangements. Not all clones reach the TCRdb copy of this immuneACCESS table, which keeps in-frame sequences only. Checked studies attribute under half of the gap to unresolved V genes and leave the rest unexplained. D and trimming come from the DNA, and the V and J calls and clone size come from that table. The sample records about 78,000 clones, nearly 90% of which are singletons. The top ten constitute approximately 4.3% of the sample.

Whole blood was collected in K2EDTA tubes by collaborating institutions according to the institutions' own protocols. For TCRbeta analysis, collaborators shipped samples as frozen whole blood, isolated PBMCs, or DNA extracted from either of those sample types. The sample holds one count of this clone. The specificity of this receptor is unknown. Base-call qualities are not available, and no considerably larger clone is one nucleotide away. The V end loses 8 bases and the J end loses 10 bases, and a stretch of 12 bases separates them. Including cysteine and phenylalanine, the CDR3 has 11 amino acids. Kept here is only the CDR3 DNA, which spans 33 bases and is read in frame from base 1. The germline V gene supplies CDR1 SNHLY and CDR2 FYNNEI.

In this chain, TRBV2 is recombined with TRBJ2-1; no D gene call is confident. This TCR was sampled from an elderly woman with active or convalescent COVID-19. The sequenced sample consisted of peripheral blood. CDR3 loop: CASSQRGEQFF. The bases read TGTGCCAGCTCCCAGCGTGGAGAGCAGTTCTTC.